Listed below are T cell receptor beta chains from one sample, sequenced in a study of T cell responses to AZD1222 COVID-19 vaccine. Generated by immunoSEQ multiplex PCR, the TCRdb table keeps only in-frame clones and is missing some. The data hold 100,000 to 150,000 clones, with 86% observed a single time. Here the sequenced sample was peripheral blood, taken on day 0 of AZD1222 vaccination. These receptors all stem from an adult in good health. Both conserved end residues are part of each CDR3. Fields, in order: D gene, V gene, CDR3 protein. The D gene is left open where the match is weak.

d_call: .; v_call: TRBV28; cdr3_aa: CASRPSAGEQYF
d_call: .; v_call: TRBV25-1; cdr3_aa: CASSGYGSPLHF
d_call: TRBD2; v_call: TRBV11-2; cdr3_aa: CASSLKTSGSNNEQFF
d_call: .; v_call: TRBV19; cdr3_aa: CASSPTGGDLSEAFF
d_call: .; v_call: TRBV29-1; cdr3_aa: CSVEDWTNEKLFF
d_call: .; v_call: TRBV30; cdr3_aa: CAWNQGMVYGYTF
d_call: TRBD1; v_call: TRBV19; cdr3_aa: CASSKRRTGTLNTEAFF
d_call: TRBD2; v_call: TRBV27; cdr3_aa: CASSSRGGVGTGANVLTF
d_call: .; v_call: TRBV6-5; cdr3_aa: CASRGRFMNTEAFF
d_call: TRBD1; v_call: TRBV18; cdr3_aa: CASSGDRRSSYEQYF
d_call: .; v_call: TRBV5-1; cdr3_aa: CASSLIGHLGYTF
d_call: TRBD1; v_call: TRBV27; cdr3_aa: CASRDRGRVTDTQYF
d_call: .; v_call: TRBV5-1; cdr3_aa: CASSPGTTNTGELFF
d_call: .; v_call: TRBV7-8; cdr3_aa: CASSVRDRYEQYF
d_call: .; v_call: TRBV7-9; cdr3_aa: CASSLRAAPSSGNTIYF
d_call: .; v_call: TRBV4-3; cdr3_aa: CASSQYGASEQYF
d_call: .; v_call: TRBV6-2/TRBV6-3; cdr3_aa: CASSYLQGGNQPQHF
d_call: TRBD1; v_call: TRBV2; cdr3_aa: CASSYQGAEEQYF
d_call: TRBD1; v_call: TRBV7-2; cdr3_aa: CASSRDRATPDTQYF
d_call: .; v_call: TRBV10-1; cdr3_aa: CASSPGATGYEQYF
d_call: .; v_call: TRBV7-2; cdr3_aa: CASILDSFYGYTF